The 27 T cell receptor beta chains below come from one sample, sequenced in a study of blood T cell repertoires in COVID-19. The assay was immunoSEQ multiplex PCR, and TCRdb's table has in-frame clones only and misses some. The table lists fewer than 300,000 clones, approximately 85% of them singletons, with 0.87% in the top ten. Sequencing was done on a sample of peripheral blood. The receptor set was obtained from a human donor with COVID-19, enrolled during active disease. The donor label of this sample is uncertain.

The rearrangement uses TRBV6-6 and TRBJ1-4; TRBD1 matches 7 bases. The length of the CDR3 is 14 residues. Germline CDR1 MNHNY, CDR2 SVGAGI (reference sequence). The trim removed 2 bases at V and 6 bases at J, leaving 3 bases unmatched. This CDR3 is CASSYRGRYEKLFF. The DNA for the CDR3 is TGTGCCAGCAGTTACAGGGGGCGATATGAAAAACTGTTTTTT.

This chain links TRBV11-3 with TRBJ2-4; 7 positions match TRBD1. Losses at the gene ends were 7 bases for V and 2 bases for J; bases not matched to a gene: 5. CDR1 and CDR2 (germline): SGHNT, YENEEA. The CDR3 spans 14 residues. CDR3 coding DNA: TGTGCCAGCATCCCACAGGGGACCAAAAACATTCAGTACTTC. Translated, it gives CASIPQGTKNIQYF.

Worth noting for this clone: An end of the junction differs from the germline gene, which may be a read error. This rearrangement joins TRBV3-1 (or the pseudogene TRBV3-2) to TRBJ1-1; D might be TRBD1 (6 bases). The CDR3 is 12 amino acids. Germline values: CDR1 LGHDT, CDR2 YNNKEL (reference sequence). For the CDR3, the DNA is TGTGCCAGCAGCCAAGATCTTACAGGGCGAGCGTTT. Translated, it gives CASSQDLTGRAF.

The CDR3 loop reads CASSLGQGVRDTQYF. In nucleotides, the CDR3 is TGTGCCAGCAGCTTGGGACAGGGAGTTAGAGATACGCAGTATTTT. This rearrangement joins TRBV7-9 to TRBJ2-3; 9 bases fit TRBD1. This CDR3 region has 15 residues. V trimming: 3 bases; J trimming: 5 bases; junction bases outside the gene matches: 6. Germline V lookup: CDR1 SEHNR, CDR2 FQNEAQ (reference sequence). The full variable domain, its missing parts supplied by reference TRBV7-9 and TRBJ2-3, is DTGVSQNPRHKITKRGQNVTFRCDPISEHNRLYWYRQTLGQGPEFLTYFQNEAQLEKSRLLSDRFSAERPKGSFSTLEIQRTEQGDSAMYLCASSLGQGVRDTQYFGPGTRLTVL.

The rearrangement links TRBV30 to TRBJ2-7; 11 bases align to TRBD2. V shed 4 bases, J shed 6 bases, and the junction held 14 bases outside the gene matches. The CDR3 extends over 16 amino acids. Germline CDR1 GTSNPN, CDR2 SVGIG (reference sequence). CDR3 nucleotides: TGTGCCTGGACCCGCGGGCTAGCGGGAGGATGGAGCGAGCAGTACTTC. It is translated as CAWTRGLAGGWSEQYF.

The V call is TRBV19, the J call TRBJ1-4; 7 bases line up with TRBD1. With 1 base clipped from V and 4 bases from J, the junction kept 6 bases outside the gene matches. Germline V gives CDR1 LNHDA, CDR2 SQIVND (reference sequence). This CDR3 contains 16 residues. CDR3: CASSIVEGANNEKLFF. In DNA form, the CDR3 reads TGTGCCAGTAGTATAGTGGAGGGGGCGAATAATGAAAAACTGTTTTTT.

The genes are TRBV30 and TRBJ1-2; 10 bases are shared with TRBD1. CDR3 size: 17 residues. V lost 2 bases to trimming and J lost 4 bases; unmatched junction nucleotides: 13. Germline V gene data show CDR1 as GTSNPN and CDR2 as SVGIG (reference sequence). This CDR3 reads CAWSSTGTGAPTYGYTF. The CDR3 DNA reads TGTGCCTGGAGTTCAACCGGGACAGGGGCGCCGACCTATGGCTACACCTTC.

A few counts support this clone. The chain recombines TRBV5-6 with TRBJ1-2; TRBD1 aligns across 7 bases. Losses at the gene ends were 4 bases for V and 5 bases for J; bases not matched to a gene: 5. CDR1 is SGHDT and CDR2 is YYEEEE in the germline V gene. This CDR3 is 13 amino acids long. CDR3 sequence (DNA): TGTGCCAGCAGCGTCGACAGGGTGTATGGCTACACCTTC. Protein sequence: CASSVDRVYGYTF.

The chain links TRBV6-6 to TRBJ2-5; D is unclear. With 8 bases removed from V and 4 bases from J, the gap between germline ends came to 11 bases. Germline CDR1 reads MNHNY; CDR2 reads SVGAGI (reference sequence). This CDR3 has 12 residues. In DNA form, the CDR3 reads TGTGCCAGCGCAGGAAGCCGAGAGACCCAGTACTTC. Translation: CASAGSRETQYF.

V is TRBV11-2 and J is TRBJ1-1; perhaps TRBD1 as D (5 bases). Between the trimmed V and J ends, which lost 0 bases and 4 bases, there was a span of 9 bases. Germline lookup yields CDR1 SGHAT and CDR2 FQNNGV. This CDR3 is built from 14 residues. The CDR3 DNA is TGTGCCAGCAGCTTAGACGCAGGGTTCACTGAAGCTTTCTTT. Translated: CASSLDAGFTEAFF.

V is TRBV19 and J is TRBJ1-1; tentative D call: TRBD1 (5 bases). Per the germline V gene, CDR1 is LNHDA and CDR2 is SQIVND (reference sequence). The length of the CDR3 is 14 residues. V gave up 4 bases and J gave up 4 bases, with 13 bases separating them. The DNA of the CDR3 is TGTGCCAGTAGTAGGGGCAGTAGCGGCACTGAAGCTTTCTTT. Translation gives CASSRGSSGTEAFF.

The V and J genes are TRBV19 and TRBJ1-3, with 8 bases that match TRBD1. The germline V gene has CDR1 LNHDA and CDR2 SQIVND (reference sequence). This CDR3 comprises 15 residues. Losses at the gene ends were 9 bases for V and 0 bases for J; bases not matched to a gene: 7. The CDR3 region is CASRTGPDSGNTIYF. The CDR3 nucleotides read TGTGCCAGCCGGACAGGGCCTGACTCTGGAAACACCATATATTTT.

The rearrangement joins TRBV19 to TRBJ2-1; a weak D match, TRBD2 (6 bases). The CDR3 loop spans 15 amino acids. V lost 3 bases and J 7 bases, leaving 16 bases between the germline ends. The germline V gene has CDR1 LNHDA and CDR2 SQIVND (reference sequence). CDR3 DNA: TGTGCCAGTAGTATCGGGAGATCTGGGGGAAATGAGCAGTTCTTC. It codes for CASSIGRSGGNEQFF. Based on the CDR3 plus reference TRBV19 and TRBJ2-1, the full variable domain is DGGITQSPKYLFRKEGQNVTLSCEQNLNHDAMYWYRQDPGQGLRLIYYSQIVNDFQKGDIAEGYSVSREKKESFPLTVTSAQKNPTAFYLCASSIGRSGGNEQFFGPGTRLTVL.

The sample holds one count of this clone. This rearrangement joins TRBV3-1 (or the pseudogene TRBV3-2) to TRBJ2-2; 7 nucleotides line up with TRBD2. CDR1 LGHDT and CDR2 YNNKEL come from the germline V gene (reference sequence). V dropped 3 bases and J dropped 4; count of bases not matched to a gene: 5. The CDR3 spans 15 residues. CDR3 amino acids: CASSQGGSPTGELFF. The CDR3 DNA reads as TGTGCCAGCAGCCAGGGCGGGAGTCCCACCGGGGAGCTGTTTTTT.

V and J are TRBV7-2 and TRBJ2-6; 7 bases are a match to TRBD1. The J segment lost 4 bases and the V segment lost 4 bases, leaving 10 bases of the junction unmatched. Germline V lookup: CDR1 SGHTA, CDR2 FQGNSA. This CDR3 contains 17 residues. Here the CDR3 reads CASSSDRVGWGANVLTF. In DNA, the CDR3 is TGTGCCAGCAGCTCAGACAGGGTAGGATGGGGGGCCAACGTCCTGACTTTC.

Remarks on this clone: Additional DNA sequences in this sample encode the identical CDR3. The rearrangement uses TRBV5-1 and TRBJ1-4; 9 bases line up with TRBD1. V was pared by 4 bases and J by 8 bases, with 6 bases of the junction left unmatched. CDR1 is SGHRS and CDR2 is YFSETQ in the germline V gene. The CDR3 length is 14 residues. The CDR3 region has the DNA TGCGCCAGCAGCCCGGGACAGGGCCGGGAAAAACTGTTTTTT. Translation: CASSPGQGREKLFF.

This clone has just a few counts. The chain couples TRBV29-1 to TRBJ1-2; D ambiguous. The CDR3 extends over 16 amino acids. V lost 8 bases and J lost 3, with 25 bases in between. Germline V lookup: CDR1 SQVTM, CDR2 ANQGSEA. As DNA, the CDR3 is TGCAGCACCGACTCCCACCCGGTTAATCCATACTATGGCTACACCTTC. Encoded protein: CSTDSHPVNPYYGYTF.

The CDR3 sequence is CASSLGPQENTGELFF. CDR3 sequence (DNA): TGCGCCAGCAGCTTGGGACCCCAGGAGAACACCGGGGAGCTGTTTTTT. This chain joins TRBV5-1 and TRBJ2-2; D is ambiguous. This CDR3 comprises 16 residues. From germline, CDR1 is SGHRS and CDR2 YFSETQ. The V gene lost 0 bases and the J gene lost 1 base, with 10 bases spanning the gap.

This clone has a handful of counts. The rearrangement links TRBV19 to TRBJ2-3; 12 bases line up with TRBD2. The CDR3 loop spans 18 amino acids. Germline V CDR1 and CDR2: LNHDA, SQIVND (reference sequence). Unmatched junction bases numbered 13, after V lost 6 bases and J lost 3 bases. The CDR3, as DNA: TGTGCCAGTAGCAGCCTAGCGGGAGGGGGAGCGGGTACAGATACGCAGTATTTT. Translating gives CASSSLAGGGAGTDTQYF. Drawing the rest from reference TRBV19 and TRBJ2-3, the complete variable domain is DGGITQSPKYLFRKEGQNVTLSCEQNLNHDAMYWYRQDPGQGLRLIYYSQIVNDFQKGDIAEGYSVSREKKESFPLTVTSAQKNPTAFYLCASSSLAGGGAGTDTQYFGPGTRLTVL.

The CDR3 bases are TGCGCCAGCAGCCTAAGAACTGGTTATTCAACTAATGAAAAACTGTTTTTT. This gives the protein CASSLRTGYSTNEKLFF. The chain couples TRBV4-3 to TRBJ1-4; D call uncertain. Deletions cut 4 bases from V and 0 bases from J, with 15 bases between. The CDR3 has 17 amino acids. CDR1 is LGHNA and CDR2 is YSLEER in the germline V gene.

This chain connects TRBV19 to TRBJ2-5; a possible D gene is TRBD2 (5 bases). The germline V gene encodes CDR1 LNHDA and CDR2 SQIVND (reference sequence). Between the trimmed V and J ends, which lost 3 bases and 2 bases, there was a span of 10 bases. The CDR3 is 14 residues long. The CDR3 is CASSINGGQETQYF. The CDR3 bases are TGTGCCAGTAGTATTAACGGCGGGCAAGAGACCCAGTACTTC. The full variable domain, completed using reference TRBV19 and TRBJ2-5, is DGGITQSPKYLFRKEGQNVTLSCEQNLNHDAMYWYRQDPGQGLRLIYYSQIVNDFQKGDIAEGYSVSREKKESFPLTVTSAQKNPTAFYLCASSINGGQETQYFGPGTRLLVL.

The chain carries TRBV10-2 and TRBJ1-4; D is unclear. V gave up 3 bases and J gave up 3 bases, with 17 bases separating them. CDR1 and CDR2 (germline): WSHSY, SAAADI. This CDR3 is 17 amino acids long. CDR3 DNA sequence: TGCGCCAGCAGTGAAAACAGCATCGGAGGGTCTAATGAAAAACTGTTTTTT. This encodes CASSENSIGGSNEKLFF.

The rearrangement links TRBV27 to TRBJ1-6; 7 positions match TRBD1. V lost 7 bases to trimming and J lost 10 bases; unmatched junction nucleotides: 4. Germline V CDR1 and CDR2: MNHEY, SMNVEV (reference sequence). The CDR3 length is 12 residues. As DNA, the CDR3 is TGTGCCAGCACAACAGGGGACTCACCCCTCCACTTT. It translates to CASTTGDSPLHF.

V and J are TRBV6-6 and TRBJ1-1; tentative D call: TRBD1 (6 bases). Trimming pared 2 bases from V and 1 base from J, leaving 8 bases between. This CDR3 has 14 residues. Looked up from germline, CDR1 is MNHNY and CDR2 is SVGAGI (reference sequence). The CDR3, as DNA: TGTGCCAGCAGTTACCCAGGGGCGAACACTGAAGCTTTCTTT. Translation gives CASSYPGANTEAFF.

This clone was seen a handful of times. V is TRBV9 and J is TRBJ1-4, with TRBD1 matching 8 bases. The CDR3 sequence is 15 residues long. Germline V CDR1 and CDR2: SGDLS, YYNGEE. V lost 0 bases to trimming and J lost 5 bases; unmatched junction nucleotides: 3. The CDR3 bases are TGTGCCAGCAGCGTAGGGACAGGGAGGAATGAAAAACTGTTTTTT. Translating it yields CASSVGTGRNEKLFF. Full variable domain (remainder filled in from reference TRBV9 and TRBJ1-4): DSGVTQTPKHLITATGQRVTLRCSPRSGDLSVYWYQQSLDQGLQFLIQYYNGEERAKGNILERFSAQQFPDLHSELNLSSLELGDSALYFCASSVGTGRNEKLFFGSGTQLSVL.

The V call is TRBV28, the J call TRBJ2-5, with 9 bases aligning to TRBD1. The CDR3 runs 15 residues. Germline V lookup: CDR1 MDHEN, CDR2 SYDVKM. Losses at the gene ends were 3 bases for V and 0 bases for J; bases not matched to a gene: 2. CDR3 in amino acids: CASSLDRGYQETQYF. The CDR3 region has the DNA TGTGCCAGCAGTTTGGACAGGGGCTACCAAGAGACCCAGTACTTC.

The chain uses TRBV10-1 and TRBJ2-2; 7 nucleotides line up with TRBD1. From germline, CDR1 is WNHNN and CDR2 SYGVQD (reference sequence). V shed 5 bases, J shed 7 bases, and the junction held 7 bases outside the gene matches. This CDR3 comprises 14 residues. The CDR3 loop is CASSRDRIGGELFF. The CDR3 nucleotides read TGCGCCAGCAGTAGGGACAGAATCGGCGGGGAGCTGTTTTTT.